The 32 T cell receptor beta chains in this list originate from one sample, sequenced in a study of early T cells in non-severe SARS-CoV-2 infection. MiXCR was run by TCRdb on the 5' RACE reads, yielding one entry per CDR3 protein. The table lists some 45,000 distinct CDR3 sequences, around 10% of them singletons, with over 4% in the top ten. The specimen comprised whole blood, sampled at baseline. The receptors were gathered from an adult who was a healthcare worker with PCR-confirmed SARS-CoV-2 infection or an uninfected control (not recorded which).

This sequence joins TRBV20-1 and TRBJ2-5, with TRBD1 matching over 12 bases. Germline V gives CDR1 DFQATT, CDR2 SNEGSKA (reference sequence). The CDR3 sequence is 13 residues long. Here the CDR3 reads CRPGTGGEETQYF. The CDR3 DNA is TGCAGGCCGGGGACAGGGGGCGAGGAGACCCAGTACTTC.

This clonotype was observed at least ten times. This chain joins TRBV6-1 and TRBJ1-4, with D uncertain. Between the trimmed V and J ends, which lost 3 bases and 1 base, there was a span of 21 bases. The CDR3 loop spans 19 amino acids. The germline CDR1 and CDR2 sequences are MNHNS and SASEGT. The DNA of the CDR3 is TGTGCCAGCAGTGAGACGTTCGGATACTGGGGTGTAACTAATGAAAAACTGTTTTTT. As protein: CASSETFGYWGVTNEKLFF.

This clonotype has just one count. The CDR3 DNA sequence: TGTGCCAGCAGCGTAGAACAGGCACCGTGGGAGACCCAGTACTTC. Protein sequence: CASSVEQAPWETQYF. This rearrangement joins TRBV9 to TRBJ2-5; D is possibly TRBD1 (5 bases). The CDR3 is made up of 15 amino acids. Germline CDR1 SGDLS, CDR2 YYNGEE. Trimming shortened V by 0 bases and J by 5 bases, and 14 bases separated the two germline ends.

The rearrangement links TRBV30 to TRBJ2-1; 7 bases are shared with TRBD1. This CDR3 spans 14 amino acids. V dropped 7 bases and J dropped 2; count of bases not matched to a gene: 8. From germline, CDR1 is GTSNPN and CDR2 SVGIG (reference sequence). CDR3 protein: CALKLGTAYNEQFF. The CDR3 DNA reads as TGTGCCTTAAAACTAGGGACAGCCTACAATGAGCAGTTCTTC.

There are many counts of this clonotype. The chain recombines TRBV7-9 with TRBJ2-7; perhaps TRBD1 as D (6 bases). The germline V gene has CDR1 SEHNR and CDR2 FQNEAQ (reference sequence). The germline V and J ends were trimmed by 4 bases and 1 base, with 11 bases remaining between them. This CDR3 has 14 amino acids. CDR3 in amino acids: CASSSLDSSYEQYF. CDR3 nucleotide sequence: TGTGCCAGCAGCTCCCTGGACAGTTCCTACGAGCAGTACTTC.

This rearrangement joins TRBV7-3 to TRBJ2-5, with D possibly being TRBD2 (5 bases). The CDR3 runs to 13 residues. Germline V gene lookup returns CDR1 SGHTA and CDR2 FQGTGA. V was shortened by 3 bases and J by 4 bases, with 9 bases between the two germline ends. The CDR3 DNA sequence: TGTGCCAGCAGCTTTAATGAGGGAGAGACCCAGTACTTC. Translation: CASSFNEGETQYF. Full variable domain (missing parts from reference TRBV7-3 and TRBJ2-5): GAGVSQTPSNKVTEKGKYVELRCDPISGHTALYWYRQSLGQGPEFLIYFQGTGAADDSGLPNDRFFAVRPEGSVSTLKIQRTERGDSAVYLCASSFNEGETQYFGPGTRLLVL.

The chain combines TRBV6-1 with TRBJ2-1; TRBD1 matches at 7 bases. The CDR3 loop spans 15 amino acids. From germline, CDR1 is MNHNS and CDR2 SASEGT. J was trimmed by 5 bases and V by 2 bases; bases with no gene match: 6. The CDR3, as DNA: TGTGCCAGCAGTGAACCGAGGGGACAGCACAATGAGCAGTTCTTC. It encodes CASSEPRGQHNEQFF.

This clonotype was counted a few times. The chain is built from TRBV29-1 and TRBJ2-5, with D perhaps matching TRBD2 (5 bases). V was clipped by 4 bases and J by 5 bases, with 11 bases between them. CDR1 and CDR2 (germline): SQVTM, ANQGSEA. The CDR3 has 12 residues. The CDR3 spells CSVVEADETQYF. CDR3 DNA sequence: TGCAGCGTTGTGGAAGCGGATGAGACCCAGTACTTC.

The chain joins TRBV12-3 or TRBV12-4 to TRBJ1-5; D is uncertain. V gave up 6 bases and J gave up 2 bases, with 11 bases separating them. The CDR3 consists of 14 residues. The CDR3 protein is CASSTGDGNQPQHF. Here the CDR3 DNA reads TGTGCCAGCAGCACCGGAGATGGCAATCAGCCCCAGCATTTT.

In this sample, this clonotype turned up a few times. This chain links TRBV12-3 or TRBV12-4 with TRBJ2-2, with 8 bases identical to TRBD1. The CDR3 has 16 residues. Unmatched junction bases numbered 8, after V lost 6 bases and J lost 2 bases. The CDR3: CASRPRGTGNTGELFF. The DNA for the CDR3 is TGTGCCAGCAGACCCCGTGGGACAGGAAACACCGGGGAGCTGTTTTTT.

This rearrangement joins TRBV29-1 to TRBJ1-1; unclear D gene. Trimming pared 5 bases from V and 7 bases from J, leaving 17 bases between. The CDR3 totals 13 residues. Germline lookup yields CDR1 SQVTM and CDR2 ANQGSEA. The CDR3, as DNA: TGCAGCGTTTTGACCCCTAATTACTTTGAAGCTTTCTTT. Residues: CSVLTPNYFEAFF.

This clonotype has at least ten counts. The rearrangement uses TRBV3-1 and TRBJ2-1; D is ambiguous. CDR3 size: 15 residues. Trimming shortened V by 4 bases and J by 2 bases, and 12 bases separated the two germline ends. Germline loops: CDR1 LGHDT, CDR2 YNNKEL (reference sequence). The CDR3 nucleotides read TGTGCCAGCAGCCTTTCTCATGCTCCCTACAATGAGCAGTTCTTC. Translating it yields CASSLSHAPYNEQFF.

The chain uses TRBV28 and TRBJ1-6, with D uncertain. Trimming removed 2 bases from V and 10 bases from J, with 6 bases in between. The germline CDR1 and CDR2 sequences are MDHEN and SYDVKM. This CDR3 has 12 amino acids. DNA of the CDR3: TGTGCCAGCAGTTTAATTACCTCACCCCTCCACTTT. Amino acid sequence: CASSLITSPLHF.

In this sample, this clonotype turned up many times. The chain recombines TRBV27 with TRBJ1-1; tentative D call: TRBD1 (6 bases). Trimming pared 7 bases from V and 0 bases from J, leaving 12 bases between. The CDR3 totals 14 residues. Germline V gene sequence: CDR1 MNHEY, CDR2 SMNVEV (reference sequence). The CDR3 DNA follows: TGTGCCAGCAAGAACAGGGCCATGAACACTGAAGCTTTCTTT. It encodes CASKNRAMNTEAFF.

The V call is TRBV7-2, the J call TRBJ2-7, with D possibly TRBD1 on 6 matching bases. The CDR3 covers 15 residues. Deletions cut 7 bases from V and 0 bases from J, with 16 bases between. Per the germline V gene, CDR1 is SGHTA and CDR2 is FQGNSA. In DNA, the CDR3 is TGTGCCAGCACCCCGACAGGTTTGAGCTCCTACGAGCAGTACTTC. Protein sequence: CASTPTGLSSYEQYF.

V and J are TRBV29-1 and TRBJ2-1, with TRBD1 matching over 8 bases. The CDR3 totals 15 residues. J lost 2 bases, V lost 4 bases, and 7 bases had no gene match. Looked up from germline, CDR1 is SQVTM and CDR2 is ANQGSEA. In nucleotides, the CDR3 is TGCAGCGTTGGTTTCTCGGGACAGGCCTACAATGAGCAGTTCTTC. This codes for CSVGFSGQAYNEQFF.

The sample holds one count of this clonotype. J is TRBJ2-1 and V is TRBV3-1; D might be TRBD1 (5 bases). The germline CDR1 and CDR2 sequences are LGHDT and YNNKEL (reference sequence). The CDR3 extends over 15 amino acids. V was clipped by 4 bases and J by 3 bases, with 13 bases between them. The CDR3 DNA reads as TGTGCCAGCAGCCCCGTGACAGACAACTACAATGAGCAGTTCTTC. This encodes CASSPVTDNYNEQFF.

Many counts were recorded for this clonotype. Written as DNA, the CDR3 is TGTGCCAGTAGTAAGGCCGTCCGGGACAACAATCAGCCCCAGCATTTT. Translating it yields CASSKAVRDNNQPQHF. This chain uses TRBV19 with TRBJ1-5, with D possibly matching TRBD1 (6 bases). Trimming left V 4 bases short and J 3 bases short, with 16 bases between. The CDR3 is 16 residues long. CDR1 and CDR2 from the germline V gene are LNHDA and SQIVND (reference sequence).

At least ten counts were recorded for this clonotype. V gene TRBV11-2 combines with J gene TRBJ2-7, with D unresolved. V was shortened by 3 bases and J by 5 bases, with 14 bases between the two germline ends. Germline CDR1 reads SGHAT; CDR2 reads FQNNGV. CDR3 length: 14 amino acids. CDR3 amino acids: CASSFWAGPDEQYF. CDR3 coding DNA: TGTGCCAGCAGCTTTTGGGCCGGGCCGGACGAGCAGTACTTC.

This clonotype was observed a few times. This chain's CDR3 is CSVEVPGRTEAFF. The CDR3 nucleotides are TGCAGCGTTGAAGTTCCAGGGCGAACTGAAGCTTTCTTT. V gene TRBV29-1 combines with J gene TRBJ1-1; tentative D call: TRBD1 (5 bases). The ends were cut back, 1 base at V and 5 bases at J, with 11 bases in the middle. CDR1 and CDR2 from the germline V gene are SQVTM and ANQGSEA. CDR3 length: 13 amino acids.

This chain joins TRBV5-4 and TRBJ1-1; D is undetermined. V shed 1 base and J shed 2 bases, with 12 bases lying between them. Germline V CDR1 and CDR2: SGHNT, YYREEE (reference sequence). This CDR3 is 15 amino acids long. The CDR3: CASSLRQKPNTEAFF. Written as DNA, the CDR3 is TGTGCCAGCAGCTTGAGGCAGAAGCCCAACACTGAAGCTTTCTTT.

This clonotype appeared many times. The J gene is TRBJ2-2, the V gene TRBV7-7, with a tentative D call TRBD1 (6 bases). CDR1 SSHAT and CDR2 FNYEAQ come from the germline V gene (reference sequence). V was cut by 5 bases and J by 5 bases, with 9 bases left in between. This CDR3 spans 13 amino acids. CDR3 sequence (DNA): TGTGCCAGCAGCAAACAGGGAACCGGGGAGCTGTTTTTT. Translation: CASSKQGTGELFF.

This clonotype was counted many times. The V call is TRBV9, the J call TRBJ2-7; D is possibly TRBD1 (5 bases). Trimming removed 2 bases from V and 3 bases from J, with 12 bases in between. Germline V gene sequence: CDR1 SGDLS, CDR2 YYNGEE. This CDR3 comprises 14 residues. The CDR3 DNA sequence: TGTGCCAGCAGCGTGGCGTGGGGCGACTACGAGCAGTACTTC. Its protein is CASSVAWGDYEQYF.

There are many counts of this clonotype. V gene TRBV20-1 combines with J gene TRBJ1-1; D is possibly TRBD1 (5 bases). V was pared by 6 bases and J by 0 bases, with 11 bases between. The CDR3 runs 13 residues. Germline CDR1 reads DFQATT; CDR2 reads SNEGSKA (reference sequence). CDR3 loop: CSAPTALNTEAFF. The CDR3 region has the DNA TGCAGTGCCCCGACAGCGTTGAACACTGAAGCTTTCTTT.

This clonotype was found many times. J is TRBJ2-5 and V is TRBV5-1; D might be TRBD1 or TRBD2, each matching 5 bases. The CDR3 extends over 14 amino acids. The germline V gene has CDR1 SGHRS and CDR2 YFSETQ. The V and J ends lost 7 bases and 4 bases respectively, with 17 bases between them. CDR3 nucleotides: TGCGCCAGCTACCCGATCCCGGGGCCAGAGACCCAGTACTTC. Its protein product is CASYPIPGPETQYF.

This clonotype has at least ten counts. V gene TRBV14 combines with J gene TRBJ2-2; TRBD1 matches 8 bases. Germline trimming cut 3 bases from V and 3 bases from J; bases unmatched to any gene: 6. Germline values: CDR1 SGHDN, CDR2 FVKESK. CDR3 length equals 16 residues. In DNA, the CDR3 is TGTGCCAGCAGCCATAGGACAGGGTCGCACACCGGGGAGCTGTTTTTT. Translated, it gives CASSHRTGSHTGELFF.

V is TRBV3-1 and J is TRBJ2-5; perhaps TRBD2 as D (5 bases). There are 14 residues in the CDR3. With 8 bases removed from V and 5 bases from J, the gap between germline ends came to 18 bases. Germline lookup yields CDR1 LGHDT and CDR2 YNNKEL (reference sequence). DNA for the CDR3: TGTGCCAGCGGACTTGGCGGGCTCGGGGAGACCCAGTACTTC. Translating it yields CASGLGGLGETQYF.

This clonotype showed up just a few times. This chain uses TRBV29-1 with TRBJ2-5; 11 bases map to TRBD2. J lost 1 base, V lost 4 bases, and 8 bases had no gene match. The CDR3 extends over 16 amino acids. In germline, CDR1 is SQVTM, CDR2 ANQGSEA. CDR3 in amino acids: CSVGGLAGRPQETQYF. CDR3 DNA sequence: TGCAGCGTTGGAGGACTAGCGGGCCGCCCCCAAGAGACCCAGTACTTC.

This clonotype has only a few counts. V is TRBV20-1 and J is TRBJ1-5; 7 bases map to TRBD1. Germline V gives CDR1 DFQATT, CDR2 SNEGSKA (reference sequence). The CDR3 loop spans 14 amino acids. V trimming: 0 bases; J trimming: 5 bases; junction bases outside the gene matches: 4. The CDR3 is CSARDGTAYQPQHF. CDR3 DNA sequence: TGCAGTGCTAGAGATGGGACAGCCTATCAGCCCCAGCATTTT.

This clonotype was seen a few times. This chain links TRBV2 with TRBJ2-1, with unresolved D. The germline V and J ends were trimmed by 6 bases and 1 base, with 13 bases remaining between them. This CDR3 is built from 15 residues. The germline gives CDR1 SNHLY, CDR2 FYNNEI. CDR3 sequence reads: CASSPEAISYNEQFF. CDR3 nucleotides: TGTGCCAGCAGCCCAGAGGCGATTTCCTACAATGAGCAGTTCTTC.

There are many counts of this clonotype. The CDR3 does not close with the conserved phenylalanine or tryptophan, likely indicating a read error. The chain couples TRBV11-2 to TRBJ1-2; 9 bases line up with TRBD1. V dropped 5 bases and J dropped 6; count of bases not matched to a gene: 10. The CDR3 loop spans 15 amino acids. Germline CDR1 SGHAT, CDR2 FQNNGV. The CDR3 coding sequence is TGTGCCAGCAGCGGGACAGGGAAATTGGTTGATGGCTACACCATC. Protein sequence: CASSGTGKLVDGYTI.

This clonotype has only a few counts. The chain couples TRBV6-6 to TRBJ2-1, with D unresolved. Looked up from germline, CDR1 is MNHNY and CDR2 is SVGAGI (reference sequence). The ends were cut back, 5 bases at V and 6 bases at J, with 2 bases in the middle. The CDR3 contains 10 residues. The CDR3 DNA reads TGTGCCAGCAGTAGCAATGAGCAGTTCTTC. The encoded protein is CASSSNEQFF.